This note documents a single T cell receptor (beta chain) sequence. The record originates from a study of CD8 T cells in Susac syndrome. CDR3 size: 15 residues. The germline gives CDR1 GTSNPN, CDR2 SVGIG (reference sequence). The V gene lost 0 bases and the J gene lost 2 bases, with 13 bases spanning the gap. Random hexamers were used to reverse transcribe about 0.5 to 1 ug of RNA. Each CDR3 protein is one row after TCRdb ran MiXCR on the immunoSEQ multiplex PCR reads. The sample carries 100,000 to 150,000 distinct CDR3 sequences, around 96% recorded once. TEMRA cells were FACS-enriched, while CD8+ and CD4+ T cells were negatively isolated.

The gene calls are TRBV30 and TRBJ1-1; D ambiguous. The TCR originated in a human donor in good health. The material sequenced was CD4+ T cells from PBMCs. The CDR3 nucleotides are TGTGCCTGGAGTGTACTCTATACAGCAAACACTGAAGCTTTCTTT. This translates into CAWSVLYTANTEAFF.